This TCR beta chain was sequenced in a study of cytomegalovirus exposure and HLA in healthy donors. The overall study: An analysis done earlier identified 117 million unique TCR beta sequences from 200 million or so T cells. General study points: A few chains linked to CMV were shown in vitro to be specific for CMV antigens.

About this clone itself: The antigen remains unidentified.

PCR was performed using 60 Vbeta and 13 Jbeta primers. Profiling relied on immunoSEQ multiplex PCR, and the TCRdb table lists in-frame clones only, not all of them. The sample yields under 200,000 clones, 60% to 85% seen once. Trimming removed 3 bases from V and 3 bases from J, with 14 bases in between. The V gene's germline CDR1 is GTSNPN and CDR2 SVGIG (reference sequence). The CDR3 has 14 amino acids. The chain joins TRBV30 to TRBJ1-1; D is perhaps TRBD1 (5 bases). The TCR comes from a male donor in good health and CMV-seropositive. The sample was PBMCs. The chain's CDR3 is CAWRGQGGDTEAFF. In DNA, the CDR3 is TGTGCCTGGAGGGGGCAAGGTGGGGACACTGAAGCTTTCTTT.